These 7 T cell receptor beta chains were sequenced from one sample in a study of immune evolution from preneoplasia to lung adenocarcinoma. Data came from immunoSEQ multiplex PCR; TCRdb stores just in-frame clones and leaves some out. Altogether thousands of clones are present, 83% being singletons, with the ten largest covering more than 3%. What was sequenced was FFPE minimally invasive lung adenocarcinoma tissue. The source of these receptors is a person aged 60 to 70 with lung adenocarcinoma.

The V gene is TRBV4-3, the J gene TRBJ2-3; D might be TRBD2 (5 bases). There are 16 residues in the CDR3. Per the germline V gene, CDR1 is LGHNA and CDR2 is YSLEER. The germline V and J ends were trimmed by 0 bases and 8 bases, with 18 bases remaining between them. The CDR3 DNA reads as TGCGCCAGCAGCCAAGATGTGGAGGCATCTTCCAGTACGCAGTATTTT. It is translated as CASSQDVEASSSTQYF.

The chain carries TRBV19 and TRBJ2-1; 8 bases agree with TRBD2. Germline CDR1 reads LNHDA; CDR2 reads SQIVND (reference sequence). The V and J ends lost 6 bases and 2 bases, in that order; junction bases with no gene match: 6. This CDR3 comprises 15 residues. The CDR3 DNA is TGTGCCAGTAGCGAGCTAGCGGGTCCCTACAATGAGCAGTTCTTC. Residues: CASSELAGPYNEQFF.

The J gene is TRBJ2-7, the V gene TRBV6-5, with no clear D. Germline CDR1 MNHEY, CDR2 SVGAGI. V lost 6 bases and J lost 2, with 11 bases in between. The CDR3 contains 13 residues. The CDR3 region is CASRSQLTYEQYF. Written as DNA, the CDR3 is TGTGCCAGCAGGTCGCAACTAACCTACGAGCAGTACTTC.

V usage is TRBV10-2 and J usage is TRBJ2-7; D not resolved. The CDR3 length is 15 residues. Trimming removed 0 bases from V and 4 bases from J, with 13 bases in between. CDR1 WSHSY and CDR2 SAAADI come from the germline V gene. The CDR3 region is CASSESPRVGYEQYF. CDR3 coding DNA: TGCGCCAGCAGTGAGTCCCCAAGGGTCGGGTACGAGCAGTACTTC.

This chain links TRBV4-1 with TRBJ2-1; 12 nucleotides align to TRBD2. V was pared by 4 bases and J by 1 base, with 5 bases of the junction left unmatched. Germline-derived CDR1 and CDR2 are MGHRA and YSYEKL. The CDR3 covers 17 residues. The CDR3 reads CASSPLTSGSSYNEQFF. As DNA, the CDR3 is TGCGCCAGCAGCCCCCTGACTAGCGGGAGTTCCTACAATGAGCAGTTCTTC.

The chain uses TRBV11-3 and TRBJ2-1, with D perhaps TRBD2 (5 bases). V was pared by 2 bases and J by 8 bases, with 10 bases between. Germline CDR1 is SGHNT and CDR2 is YENEEA. The CDR3 is made up of 13 amino acids. The CDR3 bases are TGTGCCAGCAGCTTAACTAGACTCGATGAGCAGTTCTTC. Its translation: CASSLTRLDEQFF.

The V gene is TRBV10-3, the J gene TRBJ2-1; 7 positions match TRBD2. CDR1 is ENHRY and CDR2 is SYGVKD in the germline V gene. CDR3 length equals 16 residues. The junction had 10 bases not matched to a gene; V was cut back by 8 bases and J by 0 bases. The CDR3 coding sequence is TGTGCCATCGGTACCTCTAGCGGAAGCTCCTACAATGAGCAGTTCTTC. Translating it yields CAIGTSSGSSYNEQFF.